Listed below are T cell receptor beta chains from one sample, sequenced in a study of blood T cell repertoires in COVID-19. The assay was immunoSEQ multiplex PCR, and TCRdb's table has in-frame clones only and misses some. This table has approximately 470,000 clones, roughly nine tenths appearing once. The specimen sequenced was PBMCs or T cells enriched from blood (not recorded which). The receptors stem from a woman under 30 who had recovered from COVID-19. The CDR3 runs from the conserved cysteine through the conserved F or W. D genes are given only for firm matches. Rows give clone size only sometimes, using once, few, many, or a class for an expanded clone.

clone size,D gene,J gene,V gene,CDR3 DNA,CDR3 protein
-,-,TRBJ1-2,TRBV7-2,TGTGCCAGCAGTCGTCCGGGACAATCCGGGGGCTACACCTTC,CASSRPGQSGGYTF
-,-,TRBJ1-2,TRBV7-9,TGTGCCAGCAGCTTAGTCTACGGGGAGAGTGGCTACACCTTC,CASSLVYGESGYTF
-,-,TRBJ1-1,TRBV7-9,TGTGCCAGCACCCGGGACACGAACACTGAAGCTTTCTTT,CASTRDTNTEAFF
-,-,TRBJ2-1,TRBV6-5,TGTGCCAGCAGGGGACAAAGGGGAGGGAATGAGCAGTTCTTC,CASRGQRGGNEQFF
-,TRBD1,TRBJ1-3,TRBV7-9,TGTGCCAGCAGCTTACGGGACAGGGGATTTGGAAACACCATATATTTT,CASSLRDRGFGNTIYF
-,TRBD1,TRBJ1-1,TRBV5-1,TGCGCCAGCAGCTTGGTGCCAACAGGGGGCTACACTGAAGCTTTCTTT,CASSLVPTGGYTEAFF
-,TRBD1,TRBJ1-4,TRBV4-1,TGCGCCAGCAGCCAGGATACAGGGGTTCGTCGATCGAACGAAAAACTGTTTTTT,CASSQDTGVRRSNEKLFF
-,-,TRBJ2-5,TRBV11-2,TGTGCCAGCAGCTTAGATCTGTTGAGGACCCAGTACTTC,CASSLDLLRTQYF
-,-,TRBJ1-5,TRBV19,TGTGCCAGTAGTACATCAGGGGTAAGGGGTCTAGCCCAGCATTTT,CASSTSGVRGLAQHF
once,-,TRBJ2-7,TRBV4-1,TGCGCCAGCAGCCAAGATTCGGCCGGGTCCTACTCCTACGAGCAGTACTTC,CASSQDSAGSYSYEQYF
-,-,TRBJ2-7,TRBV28,TGTGCCAGCAGTTTCCTGACCCCGGGCTACGAGCAGTACTTC,CASSFLTPGYEQYF
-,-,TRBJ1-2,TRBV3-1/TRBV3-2,TGTGCCAGCAGCCACCGGGACTCGGGTGGCTACACCTTC,CASSHRDSGGYTF
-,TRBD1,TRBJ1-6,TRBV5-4,TGTGCCAGCAGCCCAGGAGGGGACAGAGGTTCACCCCTCCACTTT,CASSPGGDRGSPLHF
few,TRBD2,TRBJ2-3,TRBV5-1,TGCGCCAGCAGCTCCCAGCGGGGCAGCACAGATACGCAGTATTTT,CASSSQRGSTDTQYF
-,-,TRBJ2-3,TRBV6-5,TGTGCCAGCAGTTCTTCACTTTCCCTCCCAGATACGCAGTATTTT,CASSSSLSLPDTQYF
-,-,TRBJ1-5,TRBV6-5,TGTGCCAGCAGTTACGGAGAGGGCCAGCCCCAGCATTTT,CASSYGEGQPQHF
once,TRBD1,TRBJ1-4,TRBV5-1,TGCGCCAGCAGCCGGACGGGAGGGGGCGGTGAAAAACTGTTTTTT,CASSRTGGGGEKLFF
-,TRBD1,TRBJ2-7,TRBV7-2,TGTGCCAGCAGCTTAAGGACAGGAGCAGACTACGAGCAGTACTTC,CASSLRTGADYEQYF
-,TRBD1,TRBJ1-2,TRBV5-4,TGTGCCAGCAGCACCCCCGGACAGGCTAACTATGGCTACACCTTC,CASSTPGQANYGYTF
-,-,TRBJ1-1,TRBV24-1,TGTGCCACCAGTGATTTCGCCGACCGGGGCACTGAAGCTTTCTTT,CATSDFADRGTEAFF
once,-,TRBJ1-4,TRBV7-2,TGTGCCAGCAGCTTAGCAATAAACGCGGAAAAACTGTTTTTT,CASSLAINAEKLFF
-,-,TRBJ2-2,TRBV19,TGTGCCAGTAGTATAGATCGGGGGTACACCGGGGAGCTGTTTTTT,CASSIDRGYTGELFF
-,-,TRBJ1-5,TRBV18,TGTGCCAGCTCCCGGGGAGGGTATCAGCCCCAGCATTTT,CASSRGGYQPQHF
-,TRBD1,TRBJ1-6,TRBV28,TGTGCCAGCAGTTCGGGACAGGGCCTCCACTTT,CASSSGQGLHF
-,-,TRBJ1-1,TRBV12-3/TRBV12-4,TGTGCCAGCAGTTTCGGGGGGAACACTGAAGCTTTCTTT,CASSFGGNTEAFF
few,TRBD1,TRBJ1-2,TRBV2,TGTGCCATCCCGACAGGGAACTATGGCTACACCTTC,CAIPTGNYGYTF
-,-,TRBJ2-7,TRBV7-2,TGTGCCAGCAGCCCGAGGGTCTACGAGCAGTACTTC,CASSPRVYEQYF
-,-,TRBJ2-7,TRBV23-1,TGCGCCAGCGCCGTTGACGCGGAATTCTACGAGCAGTACTTC,CASAVDAEFYEQYF
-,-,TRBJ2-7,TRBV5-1,TGCGCCAGCAGCTTGGACCCCCCCGGGGAGCAGTACTTC,CASSLDPPGEQYF
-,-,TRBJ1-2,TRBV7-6,TGTGCCAGCAGCTTAGGGGGCAGGGGCTATGGCTACACCTTC,CASSLGGRGYGYTF
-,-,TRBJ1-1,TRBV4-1,TGCGCCAGCAGCCAAGAGAGGATCCGGTCTGAAGCTTTCTTT,CASSQERIRSEAFF
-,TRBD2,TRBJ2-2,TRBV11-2,TGTGCCAGCAGCTCGGGACTAGCGGACTCCACCGGGGAGCTGTTTTTT,CASSSGLADSTGELFF
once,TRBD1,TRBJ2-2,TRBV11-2,TGTGCCAGCAGCTCAGGGCAGGGGGTCGGGGAGCTGTTTTTT,CASSSGQGVGELFF
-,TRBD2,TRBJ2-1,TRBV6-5,TGTGCCAGCAGTTACTCTACTAGCGGCACCTACAATGAGCAGTTCTTC,CASSYSTSGTYNEQFF
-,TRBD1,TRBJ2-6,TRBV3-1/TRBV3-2,TGTGCCAGCAGCTGGGCCGGACAGGGGCTAGGGGGGGCCAACGTCCTGACTTTC,CASSWAGQGLGGANVLTF
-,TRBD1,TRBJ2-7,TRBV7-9,TGTGCCGGAGGGGGGACAGGGCCTTCCTACGAGCAGTACTTC,CAGGGTGPSYEQYF
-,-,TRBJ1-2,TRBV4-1,TGCGCCAGCAGCCAAGGGGCAGGCTATGGCTACACCTTC,CASSQGAGYGYTF
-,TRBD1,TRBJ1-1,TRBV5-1,TGCGCCAGCAACTGGGCAGGGGGGAGAGATACTGAAGCTTTCTTT,CASNWAGGRDTEAFF
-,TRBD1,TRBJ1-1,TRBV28,TGTGCCAGCAGTTTTCTCGAGGGGACAGGGGGCGGAGGCACTGAAGCTTTCTTT,CASSFLEGTGGGGTEAFF
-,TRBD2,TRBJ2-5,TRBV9,TGTGCCAGCAGCGTTTCTAGCGGGGGGGCCGGGGAGACCCAGTACTTC,CASSVSSGGAGETQYF
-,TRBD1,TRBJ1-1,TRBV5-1,TGCGCCAGCAGCTTGAGAACAGGGGATTCTGAAGCTTTCTTT,CASSLRTGDSEAFF
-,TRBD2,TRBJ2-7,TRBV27,TGTGCCAGCAGTTCCCTTTCCGGGGGGGCTCAGGAGCAGTACTTC,CASSSLSGGAQEQYF
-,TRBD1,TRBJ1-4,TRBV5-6,TGTGCCAGCAGCTATAGGACAGGGGGCGAAAAACTGTTTTTT,CASSYRTGGEKLFF
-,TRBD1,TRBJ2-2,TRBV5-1,TGCGCCAGCAGGAAGTCAGGGGGTATCGGGGAGCTGTTTTTT,CASRKSGGIGELFF
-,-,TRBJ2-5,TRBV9,TGTGCCAGCAGCCTGAGTAGGGAGGTGGAGACCCAGTACTTC,CASSLSREVETQYF
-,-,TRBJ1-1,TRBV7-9,TGTGCCAGCAGCCCGACAGGGAACACTGAAGCTTTCTTT,CASSPTGNTEAFF
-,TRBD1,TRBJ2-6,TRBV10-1,TGCGCCAGCAGCCCTGCCGGGACAGGGGCTCCTGGGGCCAACGTCCTGACTTTC,CASSPAGTGAPGANVLTF
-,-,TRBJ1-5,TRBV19,TGTGCCAGTAGTAACGGCAGGGCAGAACAGCCCCAGCATTTT,CASSNGRAEQPQHF
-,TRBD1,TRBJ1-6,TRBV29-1,TGCAGCGTCACAATGGGGACAGTAAATAATTCACCCCTCCACTTT,CSVTMGTVNNSPLHF
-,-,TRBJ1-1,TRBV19,TGTGCCAGTAGCGATCAGGTAGGCACTGAAGCTTTCTTT,CASSDQVGTEAFF
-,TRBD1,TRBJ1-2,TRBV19,TGTGCCAGTAGTATGGCCCGGGACAGGGCTTCTGGCGACTATGGCTACACCTTC,CASSMARDRASGDYGYTF
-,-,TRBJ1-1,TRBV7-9,TGTGCCAGCAGCTTCGGGGGTCAAACTGAAGCTTTCTTT,CASSFGGQTEAFF
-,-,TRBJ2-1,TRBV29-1,TGCAGCGTTGAAGAACGCGGTGGCCTCTTC,CSVEERGGLF
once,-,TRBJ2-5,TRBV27,TGTGCCACCGGGGGAGGTATTCAAGAGACCCAGTACTTC,CATGGGIQETQYF
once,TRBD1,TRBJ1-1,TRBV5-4,TGTGCCAGCAGTCCCGGGACAGGGTGGAACACTGAAGCTTTCTTT,CASSPGTGWNTEAFF